This entry describes one T cell receptor beta chain. Its cognate antigen has yet to be identified. No base quality information exists; no much larger clone differs at one position. These data originate in a study of blood T cell repertoires in COVID-19 (dated by TCRdb to 2020 to 2021). Broadly, across the study: Samples covering the acute and convalescent phases of COVID-19 were provided by collaborators in the United States, Italy and Spain. The repertoires were released in a freely available public database meant as a resource for research on the immune response to SARS-CoV-2. The dataset comprised deeply sampled blood TCRbeta repertoires from subjects exposed to, actively infected with, or recovered from COVID-19. The material from the prospective study consisted of cDNA or gDNA derived from T cells, B-cell-depleted T cells, or PBMCs. The samples were drawn from two sources: the first 160 participants of the ongoing ImmuneRACE study, and 1,254 subjects contributed by 6 global collaborators. Sample metadata almost always included a de-identified subject ID, COVID-19 status, age in years and sex. Where available, HLA class I and class II types were obtained from metadata supplied by the sample provider rather than from assay-based typing. The paper's findings and limits, for the study overall: The quantity of clinical and demographic metadata differed by source and by participant and was supplied without curation.

The immunoSEQ Assay, a bias-controlled multiplex PCR, was used to amplify TCRbeta CDR3 regions from genomic DNA. Turning to the authors' computational methods: Within the assay, amplification of reference gene primers was used to estimate how many nucleated cells each sample contained. To quantify the absolute abundance of each unique TCRbeta CDR3 rearrangement, sequence reads were collapsed and filtered. For each sample, productive Simpson clonality was calculated by taking the square root of Simpson's diversity index across productive rearrangements. TCRdb mirrors the immuneACCESS table, restricted to in-frame sequences. Some clones are absent from its copies; in checked studies, under half trace to an unresolved V gene, and the reason for the others is unknown. That table is the source of V, J and clone size, and D and trimming were worked out from the DNA. This sample holds 180,000 or so clones; roughly 80% were observed only once. Of the sample, roughly 9.6% falls within the top ten clones.

Enrolling through a virtual design, the prospective study's participants ranged in age from roughly 18 to 89 years and lived across around 25 United States geographic areas. Cohort assignment in the prospective study relied on participant-reported clinical history from a screening survey and a study questionnaire. For ImmuneRACE Cohort 3, a participant was defined as recovered based on two consecutive negative NP/OP PCR tests, clearance by a healthcare professional, or resolution of symptoms. In the prospective study, mobile phlebotomists collected whole blood, serum and a nasopharyngeal or oropharyngeal swab from each participant. Over a roughly 2-month period, participants in the prospective study had the option of providing additional blood draws and questionnaires. Before DNA extraction, prospective study blood samples were shipped either frozen or at room temperature. V is reduced by 0 bases and J by 7 bases, leaving a spacing of 13 bases between them. The CDR3 covers 15 residues, taking in both the cysteine and the phenylalanine. Left in the record is the CDR3 DNA by itself, 45 bases read in frame from the first base. In the germline V gene, CDR1 corresponds to SGHRS and CDR2 to YFSETQ.

The sequence links TRBV5-1 to TRBJ1-4; confidence is insufficient to name the D gene. The TCR was taken from a man aged 50-60 years who had recovered from COVID-19. The source material was PBMCs or T cells enriched from blood (not recorded which). The CDR3 loop reads CASSLGGQVSEKLFF. At the DNA level, the sequence is TGCGCCAGCAGCTTGGGAGGTCAAGTGAGTGAAAAACTGTTTTTT.